This is a list of T cell receptor beta chains from one sample in a study of T cells after yellow fever vaccination. MiXCR, applied by TCRdb to the 5' RACE reads, yields one record per CDR3 protein. The sample lists around 310,000 distinct CDR3 sequences; 3.6% were seen once. Sequences were derived from PBMCs, sampled on the day of the yellow fever booster vaccination. Receptors were obtained from a man aged 18 to 29 who received the YFV17D yellow fever vaccine. The CDR3 runs from the conserved cysteine through the conserved F or W. A D gene is named only where the DNA matches it firmly. Clone size appears in some rows only: once, few, many, or a class for an expanded clone.

TRBV7-8,TRBJ2-2,many,TRBD1,TGTGCCAGCAGCTTACTCCTACCCGGACAGGGGGCGAGCGGGGAGCTGTTTTTT,CASSLLLPGQGASGELFF
TRBV6-5,TRBJ1-6,few,.,TGTGCCAGCTGGGCGGACTATAATTCACCCCTCCACTTT,CASWADYNSPLHF
TRBV4-3,TRBJ1-1,many,TRBD1,TGCGCCAGCAGCCTAGGACAGGCTGAAGCTTTCTTT,CASSLGQAEAFF
TRBV5-1,TRBJ2-5,many,.,TGCGCCAGCAGCCCACGGGATCCCGGGCGCGAGACCCAGTACTTC,CASSPRDPGRETQYF
TRBV14,TRBJ2-3,.,TRBD2,TGTGCCAGCAGCCCCGAGCGGGGGCGCCACACAGATACGCAGTATTTT,CASSPERGRHTDTQYF
TRBV20-1,TRBJ1-5,many,.,TGCAGTGCAACTACAGGGATCGGTCAGCCCCAGCATTTT,CSATTGIGQPQHF
TRBV7-2,TRBJ2-7,many,.,TGTGCCAGCACCCCCCGGTCGGGGGACGGCGAGCAGTACTTC,CASTPRSGDGEQYF
TRBV6-5,TRBJ2-2,many,TRBD1,TGTGCCAGCAGCTTACAGGGGGTGAACACCGGGGAGCTGTTTTTT,CASSLQGVNTGELFF
TRBV6-2/TRBV6-3,TRBJ2-3,many,TRBD1,TGTGCCAGCAGTTACTCGGGGACAGAACCAGATACGCAGTATTTT,CASSYSGTEPDTQYF
TRBV7-6,TRBJ2-7,many,TRBD1,TGTGCCAGCAGCACCACGACAGGGCTCTGGGGAGAGCAGTACTTC,CASSTTTGLWGEQYF
TRBV7-2,TRBJ1-2,.,.,TGTGCCAGCAGCTATGCCCGAGGGGAGGCTAACTATGGCTACACCTTC,CASSYARGEANYGYTF